This is a list of T cell receptor beta chains from one sample in a study of PD-1 blockade in classical Hodgkin lymphoma. The data were produced by immunoSEQ multiplex PCR, yet TCRdb's version contains in-frame clones alone and is incomplete. The sample has around 40,000 clones; around 80% are singletons. Sequenced material: peripheral blood mononuclear cells (PBMCs), taken before the fourth cycle of nivolumab. The receptors shown here come from a human donor with classical Hodgkin lymphoma. The CDR3 runs from the conserved cysteine through the conserved F or W. Fields, in order: D gene, V gene, clone size, J gene, CDR3 DNA, CDR3 protein. D genes are given only for firm matches. Rows may omit the clone size; those that give it use once, few, many or a size class.

NA,TRBV10-2,NA,TRBJ2-7,TGCGCCAGCAGTGAGCTTCCCAGTTACTACGAGCAGTACTTC,CASSELPSYYEQYF
TRBD2,TRBV6-1,NA,TRBJ2-5,TGTGCCAGCCTGGCTAGCGGGGGACAAGAGACCCAGTACTTC,CASLASGGQETQYF
TRBD1,TRBV27,NA,TRBJ2-7,TGTGCCAGCAAACCGGGACAGGGGGCCTCCTACGAGCAGTACTTC,CASKPGQGASYEQYF
TRBD2,TRBV7-8,NA,TRBJ2-2,TGTGCCAGCAGCACCATAGCGGGGCTCACCGGGGAGCTGTTTTTT,CASSTIAGLTGELFF
NA,TRBV19,NA,TRBJ1-5,TGTGCCAGTAGTACCCCGAGCGGCAGGGTAAATCAGCCCCAGCATTTT,CASSTPSGRVNQPQHF
TRBD2,TRBV5-1,NA,TRBJ2-3,TGCGCCAGCAGCACTAGCGTTGCGGCAGATACGCAGTATTTT,CASSTSVAADTQYF
NA,TRBV5-1,NA,TRBJ2-7,TGCGCCAGCAGCTCGAGCTACGAGCAGTACTTC,CASSSSYEQYF
NA,TRBV9,once,TRBJ1-6,TGTGCCAGCAGTCTAGACTTGGGTAATTCACCCCTCCACTTT,CASSLDLGNSPLHF
TRBD1,TRBV5-6,NA,TRBJ2-5,TGTGCCAGCAGCTTAGGACAGGGGGCCGGAGAGACCCAGTACTTC,CASSLGQGAGETQYF
NA,TRBV19,NA,TRBJ1-6,TGTGCCAGTAGTATCCAAACAGGGTCTGGGTCGAGTAATTCACCCCTCCACTTT,CASSIQTGSGSSNSPLHF
NA,TRBV7-3,NA,TRBJ2-7,TGTGCCAGCAGCTTAGGGACTCCGTACGAGCAGTACTTC,CASSLGTPYEQYF
TRBD2,TRBV5-4,NA,TRBJ2-7,TGTGCCAGCAGCTTGCGTCGAGCGGGGGAGAGCTCCTACGAGCAGTACTTC,CASSLRRAGESSYEQYF
NA,TRBV6-6,NA,TRBJ1-6,TGTGCCAGTCAGTTATTTAAGGGCGGTAATTCACCCCTCCACTTT,CASQLFKGGNSPLHF
NA,TRBV7-9,NA,TRBJ2-7,TGTGCCAGCAGCTTAGAGAGCTTGGGGGTGCCCTACGAGCAGTACTTC,CASSLESLGVPYEQYF
NA,TRBV7-8,NA,TRBJ1-5,TGTGCCAGCAGCTTAGGGGACTTGACAGGCTTAGGGGTTCAGCCCCAGCATTTT,CASSLGDLTGLGVQPQHF
NA,TRBV19,NA,TRBJ2-2,TGTGCCAGTAGTCTCGGGGGAAACACCGGGGAGCTGTTTTTT,CASSLGGNTGELFF
TRBD1,TRBV4-2,NA,TRBJ2-3,TGTGCCAGCAGCCTGACAGGGGGCGGCACAGATACGCAGTATTTT,CASSLTGGGTDTQYF
NA,TRBV5-5,once,TRBJ1-5,TGTGCCAGCAGCTCTGCGGGGGGTAATCAGCCCCAGCATTTT,CASSSAGGNQPQHF
NA,TRBV7-3,NA,TRBJ1-5,TGTGCCAGCAGCTTAGAAGGTGGTAATCAGCCCCAGCATTTT,CASSLEGGNQPQHF
NA,TRBV11-2,few,TRBJ1-1,TGTGCCAGCAGCTTCGGGGGGCCCACTGAAGCTTTCTTT,CASSFGGPTEAFF
NA,TRBV6-6,NA,TRBJ1-2,TGTGCCAGCAGTTACTTCCGGAACTATGGCTACACCTTC,CASSYFRNYGYTF
NA,TRBV4-3,NA,TRBJ1-1,TGCGCCAGCAGCTTGGTATTGTGGAGCACTGAAGCTTTCTTT,CASSLVLWSTEAFF
NA,TRBV30,NA,TRBJ2-7,TGTGCCTGGAGACAGGACTACGAGCAGTACTTC,CAWRQDYEQYF
NA,TRBV19,NA,TRBJ1-4,TGTGCCAGTAGTACCTCAGGGGAGGTTGAAAAACTGTTTTTT,CASSTSGEVEKLFF
NA,TRBV6-6,NA,TRBJ1-2,TGTGCCAGCAGTTACTCGAGTAAACGGGCTAACTATGGCTACACCTTC,CASSYSSKRANYGYTF
TRBD1,TRBV10-3,once,TRBJ2-7,TGTGCCATCAGCTCCGGGACAGGGGGCTCAAAACTTTCCTACGAGCAGTACTTC,CAISSGTGGSKLSYEQYF
TRBD2,TRBV4-2,NA,TRBJ2-3,TGTGCCAGCAGCCAAGCTAGCGGGGGCCCCTCCCACACAGATACGCAGTATTTT,CASSQASGGPSHTDTQYF
TRBD2,TRBV6-6,few,TRBJ2-3,TGTGCCAGAGATCCGGGGGGATGCACAGATACGCAGTATTTT,CARDPGGCTDTQYF
NA,TRBV14,NA,TRBJ1-5,TGTGCCAGCAGCCAAGATAGGGGCGGGCTTAAGCCCCAGCATTTT,CASSQDRGGLKPQHF
NA,TRBV11-2,NA,TRBJ2-2,TGTGCCAGCAGCTTAATTTACACCGGGGAGCTGTTTTTT,CASSLIYTGELFF
NA,TRBV4-3,NA,TRBJ2-3,TGCGCCAGCAGCCAAGATACAGGGCGCCTAAGCACAGATACGCAGTATTTT,CASSQDTGRLSTDTQYF
NA,TRBV5-6,few,TRBJ2-3,TGTGCCAGCAGCTTCGGACACACCCGCACAGATACGCAGTATTTT,CASSFGHTRTDTQYF
NA,TRBV18,NA,TRBJ1-2,TGTGCCAGCTCATATGGACAGCTTGGGGTCTATGGCTACACCTTC,CASSYGQLGVYGYTF
NA,TRBV14,NA,TRBJ2-7,TGTGCCAGCAGCCAAGATGAGTTCCCGCGAGAGCAGTACTTC,CASSQDEFPREQYF
NA,TRBV19,NA,TRBJ2-1,TGTGCCAGTAGTATGGCGGCTTACGGGAATGAGCAGTTCTTC,CASSMAAYGNEQFF
NA,TRBV9,NA,TRBJ2-7,TGTGCCAGCAGCTTCCGTACGATCGGAGAGCAGTACTTC,CASSFRTIGEQYF
NA,TRBV19,NA,TRBJ2-3,TGTGCCAGTAGTATATCGACAGGCGGAGGCACAGATACGCAGTATTTT,CASSISTGGGTDTQYF
NA,TRBV14,few,TRBJ1-5,TGTGCCAGCAGCATGGGACCCAATCAGCCCCAGCATTTT,CASSMGPNQPQHF
NA,TRBV13,medium-sized,TRBJ2-7,TGTGCCAGCAGCTTAGACGACTCCTACGAGCAGTACTTC,CASSLDDSYEQYF
TRBD2,TRBV18,NA,TRBJ2-3,TGTGCCAGCTCACCTAGCGGGGGTGATACGCAGTATTTT,CASSPSGGDTQYF
NA,TRBV19,NA,TRBJ1-1,TGTGCCAGTAGTTCCTTGGTCCGTGGCACTGAAGCTTTCTTT,CASSSLVRGTEAFF
TRBD1,TRBV2,NA,TRBJ1-2,TGTGCCAGACAAGGGGGCGCGTCTGATGGCTACACCTTC,CARQGGASDGYTF
TRBD2,TRBV5-4,NA,TRBJ2-7,TGTGCCAGCAGTTATAGCGGGGGCGCCTACGAGCAGTACTTC,CASSYSGGAYEQYF